What follows describes a single T cell receptor (beta chain). The antigen is unknown. CDR1 and CDR2 from the germline V gene are SGDLS and YYNGEE. With 0 bases clipped from V and 3 bases from J, the junction kept 4 bases outside the gene matches. CDR3 length: 15 residues. This sample is drawn from a study of T cells in Graves' hyperthyroidism and ophthalmopathy. Whole-study results and caveats: The model foresaw ophthalmopathy a median around 6.4 months prior to onset.

It was RNA transcripts that yielded the amplified TCR beta CDR3 regions. The primer set for the first-round RT-PCR of the TCR CDR3 was HTBI. Each CDR3 protein gets one entry after TCRdb re-called the multiplex PCR reads with MiXCR. Of 750,000 to 950,000 distinct CDR3 sequences listed, roughly 40% were seen once; the top ten hold 7% to 10%. This clonotype was obtained from a man between 18 and 35 years old with Graves' hyperthyroidism. The sequenced sample was blood. The chain combines TRBV9 with TRBJ2-7, with 9 bases identical to TRBD2. CDR3 loop: CASSVGREGGYEQYF. CDR3 coding DNA: TGTGCCAGCAGCGTAGGGCGGGAGGGCGGCTACGAGCAGTACTTC.